This record concerns one TCR beta chain sequence. The antigen is not known. The read halts 3 residues ahead of the CDR3 end, with the missing end drawn from the germline J gene. This sample stems from a study of T cells in women clearing cervical HPV infection. Study in general: Controls' single incident HPV16 infection cleared within 12 months without precancer. Whole-study findings and limits: Unknown T-cell numbers per sample may underlie the richness differences. TRBV6-7 relative abundance averaged roughly 0.099% in cases and approximately 0.15% in controls.

Between the trimmed V and J ends, which lost 4 bases and 4 bases, there was a span of 16 bases. The CDR3 spans 15 residues. MY09/MY11 PCR detected cervical HPV DNA; dot-blot assigned genotypes. Clones were sequenced by immunoSEQ multiplex PCR, and TCRdb holds only the in-frame ones, with some missing. The listing records fewer than 35,000 clones. Sequenced: blood buffy coat. The sequence derives from a woman aged 18-70 years with a cervical HPV16 infection that either progressed to CIN3+ or cleared (not recorded which). The V and J genes are TRBV23-1 and TRBJ1-2, with D tentatively TRBD1 (6 bases). TRBV23-1 is labeled an ORF, and its function is uncertain. CDR3 loop: CASSPRGAEGYGYTF. Incomplete CDR3 DNA: TGCGCCAGCAGTCCCCGGGGGGCGGAAGGCTATGGC.